This TCR beta chain was observed in a study of blood T cell repertoires in COVID-19. This CDR3 region has 16 residues. V lost 3 bases to trimming and J lost 10 bases; unmatched junction nucleotides: 10. Germline values: CDR1 PRHDT, CDR2 FYEKMQ (reference sequence). Sequencing was performed with immunoSEQ multiplex PCR; in TCRdb, only in-frame clones are kept and a portion is missing. The table has 210,000 or so clones, approximately 85% seen once; the top ten hold 5.1%. This clone was observed a single time. Sequenced material: peripheral blood. The rearrangement joins TRBV13 to TRBJ2-1; 12 nucleotides agree with TRBD2. The receptor's source is a woman in her 70s with active or convalescent COVID-19. The CDR3 here is CASSFGLAGTFGEQFF. As DNA, the CDR3 is TGTGCCAGCAGCTTCGGACTAGCGGGGACCTTTGGAGAGCAGTTCTTC.